This paragraph covers one T cell receptor (beta chain) sequence. In this sample, this clonotype turned up many times. Its antigen remains unidentified. Within one base of it there is no much larger clone, and no base qualities were kept. This record belongs to a study of T-cell reconstitution after alpha-beta-depleted transplantation in children (dated by TCRdb to about 2016). Describing the broader study: T-cell immune reconstitution after TCRalphabeta/CD19-depleted allogeneic hematopoietic cell transplantation in children was quantitatively tracked in the study by means of TCR repertoire profiling.

The cysteine opens and the phenylalanine closes a CDR3 of 17 amino acids. Of all the DNA, just the CDR3 is kept, 51 bases in frame from base 1. V gives up 3 bases and J gives up 0 bases, and the segment between their germline ends measures 18 bases. CDR1 and CDR2, per the germline V gene, are SQVTM and ANQGSEA. The library was made by PCR. Sequencing instrument: Illumina HiSeq 2500. TCR libraries were prepared with molecular barcoding, using unique molecular identifiers to normalize TCRbeta repertoire quantification. TCRdb reworked the public reads: Q25 trimming with fastp, MiXCR clone assembly, productive beta chains retained. Here each entry gathers all rows of one CDR3 protein and keeps the most common genes and DNA. This sample gives around 200,000 distinct CDR3 sequences in total; around 6.8% of them show up just once. The ten top clones hold around 3% of the sample.

The source is a human donor who donated a stem cell graft to a child with Wiskott-Aldrich syndrome. The sequencing here drew on PBMCs from the stem cell graft donor, taken from the stem cell graft. The V and J genes are TRBV29-1 and TRBJ2-1; the best D guess is TRBD2, with 6 bases matching. The DNA sequence is as follows: TGCAGCGTTGAGGGAGTGGGAGGCGGACTCTCCTACAATGAGCAGTTCTTC. This codes for CSVEGVGGGLSYNEQFF.